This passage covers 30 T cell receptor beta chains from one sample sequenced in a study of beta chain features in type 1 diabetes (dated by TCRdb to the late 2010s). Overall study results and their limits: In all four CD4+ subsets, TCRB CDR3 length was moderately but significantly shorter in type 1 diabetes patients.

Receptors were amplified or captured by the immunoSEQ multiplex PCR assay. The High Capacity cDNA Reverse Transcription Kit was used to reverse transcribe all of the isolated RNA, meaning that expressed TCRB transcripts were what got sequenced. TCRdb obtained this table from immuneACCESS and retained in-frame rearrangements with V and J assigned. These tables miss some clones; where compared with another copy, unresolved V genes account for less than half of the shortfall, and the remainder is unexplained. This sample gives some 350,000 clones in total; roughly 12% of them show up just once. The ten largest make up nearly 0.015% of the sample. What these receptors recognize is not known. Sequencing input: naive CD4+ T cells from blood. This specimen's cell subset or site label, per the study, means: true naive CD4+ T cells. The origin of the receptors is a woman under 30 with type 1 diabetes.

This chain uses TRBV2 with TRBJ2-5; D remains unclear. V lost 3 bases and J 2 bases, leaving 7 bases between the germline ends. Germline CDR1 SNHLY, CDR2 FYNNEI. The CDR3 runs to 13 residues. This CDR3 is CASSDSRQETQYF. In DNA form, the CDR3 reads TGTGCCAGCAGTGACTCTCGTCAAGAGACCCAGTACTTC.

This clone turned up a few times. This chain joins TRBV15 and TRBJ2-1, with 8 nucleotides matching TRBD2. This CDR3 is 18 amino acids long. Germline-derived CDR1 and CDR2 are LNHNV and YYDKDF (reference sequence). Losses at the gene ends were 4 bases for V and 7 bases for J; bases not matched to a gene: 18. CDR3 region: CATSTDRERERKRNEQFF. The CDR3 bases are TGTGCCACCAGCACAGACCGGGAGCGGGAGAGAAAGAGGAATGAGCAGTTCTTC.

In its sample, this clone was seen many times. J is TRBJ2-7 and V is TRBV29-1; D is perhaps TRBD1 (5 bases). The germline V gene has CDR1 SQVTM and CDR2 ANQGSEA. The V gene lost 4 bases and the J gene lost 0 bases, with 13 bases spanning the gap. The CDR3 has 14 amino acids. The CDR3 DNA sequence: TGCAGCGTTGCCCGGACACTTAGCTCCTACGAGCAGTACTTC. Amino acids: CSVARTLSSYEQYF.

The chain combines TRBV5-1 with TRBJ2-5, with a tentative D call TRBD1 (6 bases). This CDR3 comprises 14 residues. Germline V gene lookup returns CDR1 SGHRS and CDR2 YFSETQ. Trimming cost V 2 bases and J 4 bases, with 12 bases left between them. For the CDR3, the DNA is TGCGCCAGCAGCTTACAGGGTCTGGGAGAGACCCAGTACTTC. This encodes CASSLQGLGETQYF.

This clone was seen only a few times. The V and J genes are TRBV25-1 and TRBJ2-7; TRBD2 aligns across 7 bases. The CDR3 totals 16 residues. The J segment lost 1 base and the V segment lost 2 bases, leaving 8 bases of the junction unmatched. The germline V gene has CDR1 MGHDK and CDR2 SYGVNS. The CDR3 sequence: CASSEVGARGSYEQYF. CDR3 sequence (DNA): TGTGCCAGCAGTGAAGTAGGGGCGCGGGGGTCCTACGAGCAGTACTTC.

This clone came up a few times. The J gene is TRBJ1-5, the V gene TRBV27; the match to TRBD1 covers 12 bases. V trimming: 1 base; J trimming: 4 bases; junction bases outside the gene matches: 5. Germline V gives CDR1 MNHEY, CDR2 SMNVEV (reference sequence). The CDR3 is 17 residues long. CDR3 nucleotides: TGTGCCAGCAGTTTATTGGGACAGGGGGCTCGAAATCAGCCCCAGCATTTT. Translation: CASSLLGQGARNQPQHF.

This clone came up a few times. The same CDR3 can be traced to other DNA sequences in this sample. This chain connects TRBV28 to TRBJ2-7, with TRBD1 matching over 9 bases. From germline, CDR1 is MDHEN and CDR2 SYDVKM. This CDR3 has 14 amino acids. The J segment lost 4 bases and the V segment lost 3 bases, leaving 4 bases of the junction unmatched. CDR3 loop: CASSLLQGAYEQYF. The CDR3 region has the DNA TGTGCCAGCAGTTTGCTACAGGGGGCTTACGAGCAGTACTTC. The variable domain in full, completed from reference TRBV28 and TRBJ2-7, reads DVKVTQSSRYLVKRTGEKVFLECVQDMDHENMFWYRQDPGLGLRLIYFSYDVKMKEKGDIPEGYSVSREKKERFSLILESASTNQTSMYLCASSLLQGAYEQYFGPGTRLTVT.

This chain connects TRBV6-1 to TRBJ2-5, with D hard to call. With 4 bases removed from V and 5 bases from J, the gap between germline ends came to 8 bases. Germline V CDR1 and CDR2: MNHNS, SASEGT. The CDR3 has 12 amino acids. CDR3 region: CASSVSSETQYF. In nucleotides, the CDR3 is TGTGCCAGCAGTGTTAGTTCGGAGACCCAGTACTTC.

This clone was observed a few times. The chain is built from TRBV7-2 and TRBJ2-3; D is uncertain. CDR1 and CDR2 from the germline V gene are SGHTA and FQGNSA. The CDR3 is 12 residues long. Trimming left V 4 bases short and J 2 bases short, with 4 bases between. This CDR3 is CASSSITDTQYF. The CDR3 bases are TGTGCCAGCAGCTCAATCACAGATACGCAGTATTTT.

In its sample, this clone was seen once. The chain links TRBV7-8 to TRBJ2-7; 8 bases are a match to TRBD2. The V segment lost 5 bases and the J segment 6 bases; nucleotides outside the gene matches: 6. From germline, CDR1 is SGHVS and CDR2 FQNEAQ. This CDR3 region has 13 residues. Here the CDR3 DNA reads TGTGCCAGCAGCGACCGACTAGCGTCCGAGCAGTACTTC. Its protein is CASSDRLASEQYF.

The CDR3 sequence is CASSYSPRAWEKLFF. As DNA, the CDR3 is TGTGCCAGCAGTTACTCGCCCAGGGCTTGGGAAAAACTGTTTTTT. The chain couples TRBV6-6 to TRBJ1-4; D may be TRBD1 (5 bases). Germline CDR1 reads MNHNY; CDR2 reads SVGAGI (reference sequence). The CDR3 extends over 15 amino acids. V gave up 0 bases and J gave up 8 bases, with 13 bases separating them.

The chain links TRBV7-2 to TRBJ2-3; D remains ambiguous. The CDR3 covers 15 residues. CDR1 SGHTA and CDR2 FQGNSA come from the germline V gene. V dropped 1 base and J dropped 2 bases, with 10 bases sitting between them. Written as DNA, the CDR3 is TGTGCCAGCAGCTTAGGGCCAGAAGTCACAGATACGCAGTATTTT. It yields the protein CASSLGPEVTDTQYF.

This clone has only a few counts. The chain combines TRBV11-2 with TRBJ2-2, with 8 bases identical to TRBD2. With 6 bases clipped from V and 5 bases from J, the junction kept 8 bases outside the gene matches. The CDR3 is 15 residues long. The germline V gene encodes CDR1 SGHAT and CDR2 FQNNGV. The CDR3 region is CASRALAGWTGELFF. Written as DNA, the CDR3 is TGTGCCAGCAGGGCTCTAGCGGGCTGGACCGGGGAGCTGTTTTTT.

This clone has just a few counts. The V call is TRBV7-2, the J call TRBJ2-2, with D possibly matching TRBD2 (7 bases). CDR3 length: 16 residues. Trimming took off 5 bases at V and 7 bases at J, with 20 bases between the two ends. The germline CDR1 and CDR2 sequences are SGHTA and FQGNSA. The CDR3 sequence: CASSGLGGGGIGELFF. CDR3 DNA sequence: TGTGCCAGCAGCGGACTAGGAGGGGGAGGGATCGGGGAGCTGTTTTTT. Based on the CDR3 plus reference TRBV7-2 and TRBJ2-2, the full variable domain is GAGVSQSPSNKVTEKGKDVELRCDPISGHTALYWYRQSLGQGLEFLIYFQGNSAPDKSGLPSDRFSAERTGGSVSTLTIQRTQQEDSAVYLCASSGLGGGGIGELFFGEGSRLTVL.

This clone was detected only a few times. The CDR3 region is CSVGAGGAEQYF. The DNA of the CDR3 is TGCAGCGTCGGAGCGGGAGGGGCCGAGCAGTACTTC. The V gene is TRBV29-1, the J gene TRBJ2-5, with TRBD2 identical over 10 bases. TRBJ2-7 explains the end of the DNA better; the J call may be wrong. The CDR3 contains 12 residues. CDR1 and CDR2 from the germline V gene are SQVTM and ANQGSEA.

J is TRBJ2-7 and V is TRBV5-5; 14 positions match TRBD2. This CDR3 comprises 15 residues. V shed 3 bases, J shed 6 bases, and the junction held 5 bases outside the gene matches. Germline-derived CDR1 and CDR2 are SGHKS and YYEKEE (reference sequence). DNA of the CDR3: TGTGCCAGCAGCTCGGGGACTAGCGGGAGTTCCGAGCAGTACGTC. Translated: CASSSGTSGSSEQYV.

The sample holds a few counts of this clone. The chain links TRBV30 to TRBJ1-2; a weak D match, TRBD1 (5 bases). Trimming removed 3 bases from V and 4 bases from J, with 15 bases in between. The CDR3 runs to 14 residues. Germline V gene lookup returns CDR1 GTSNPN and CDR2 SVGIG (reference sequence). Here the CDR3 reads CAWSLKQASYGYTF. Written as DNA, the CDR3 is TGTGCCTGGAGCCTGAAACAGGCCTCCTATGGCTACACCTTC.

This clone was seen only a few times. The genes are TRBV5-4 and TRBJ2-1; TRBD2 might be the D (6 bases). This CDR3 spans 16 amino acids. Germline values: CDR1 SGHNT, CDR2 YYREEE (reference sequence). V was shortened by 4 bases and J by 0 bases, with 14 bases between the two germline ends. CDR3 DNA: TGTGCCAGCAGCCTTGGGACTGGGAGCTCCTACAATGAGCAGTTCTTC. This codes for CASSLGTGSSYNEQFF.

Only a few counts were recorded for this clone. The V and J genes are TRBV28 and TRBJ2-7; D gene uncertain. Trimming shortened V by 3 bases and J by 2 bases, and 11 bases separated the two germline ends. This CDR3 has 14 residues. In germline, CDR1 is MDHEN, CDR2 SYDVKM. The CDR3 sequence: CASSLGTLPYEQYF. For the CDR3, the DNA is TGTGCCAGCAGTTTGGGCACTCTTCCCTACGAGCAGTACTTC.

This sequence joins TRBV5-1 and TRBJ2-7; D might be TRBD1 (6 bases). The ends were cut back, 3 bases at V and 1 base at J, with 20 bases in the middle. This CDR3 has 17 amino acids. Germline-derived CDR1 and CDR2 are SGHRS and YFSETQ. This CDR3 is CASSSDPTGTESYEQYF. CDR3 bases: TGCGCCAGCAGCTCGGACCCGACAGGAACAGAGTCCTACGAGCAGTACTTC. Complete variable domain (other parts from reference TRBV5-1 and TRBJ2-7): KAGVTQTPRYLIKTRGQQVTLSCSPISGHRSVSWYQQTPGQGLQFLFEYFSETQRNKGNFPGRFSGRQFSNSRSEMNVSTLELGDSALYLCASSSDPTGTESYEQYFGPGTRLTVT.

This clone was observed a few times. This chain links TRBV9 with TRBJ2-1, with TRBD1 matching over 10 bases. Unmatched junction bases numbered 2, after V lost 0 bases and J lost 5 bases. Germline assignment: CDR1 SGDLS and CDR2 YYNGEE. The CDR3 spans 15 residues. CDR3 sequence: CASSVEGQGNNEQFF. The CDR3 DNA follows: TGTGCCAGCAGCGTAGAGGGACAGGGGAACAATGAGCAGTTCTTC.

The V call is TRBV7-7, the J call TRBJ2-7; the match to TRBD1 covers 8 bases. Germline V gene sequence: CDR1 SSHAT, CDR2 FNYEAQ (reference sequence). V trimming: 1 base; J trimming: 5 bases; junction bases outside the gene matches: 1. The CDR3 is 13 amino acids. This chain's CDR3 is CASSLGQGHEQYV. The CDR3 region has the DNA TGTGCCAGCAGCTTAGGACAGGGGCACGAGCAGTACGTC.

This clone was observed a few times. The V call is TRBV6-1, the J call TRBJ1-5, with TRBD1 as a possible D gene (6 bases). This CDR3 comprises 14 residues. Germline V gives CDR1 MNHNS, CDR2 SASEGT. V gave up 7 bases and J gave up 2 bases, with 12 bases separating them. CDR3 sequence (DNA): TGTGCCAGCACCCTACAGGGAGGCAATCAGCCCCAGCATTTT. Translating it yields CASTLQGGNQPQHF.

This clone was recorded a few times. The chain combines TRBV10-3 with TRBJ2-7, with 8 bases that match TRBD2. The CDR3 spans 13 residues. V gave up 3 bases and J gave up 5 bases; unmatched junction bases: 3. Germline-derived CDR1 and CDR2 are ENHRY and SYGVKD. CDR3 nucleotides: TGTGCCATCAGTGACCTAGCGGGTAACGAGCAGTACGTC. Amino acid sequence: CAISDLAGNEQYV.

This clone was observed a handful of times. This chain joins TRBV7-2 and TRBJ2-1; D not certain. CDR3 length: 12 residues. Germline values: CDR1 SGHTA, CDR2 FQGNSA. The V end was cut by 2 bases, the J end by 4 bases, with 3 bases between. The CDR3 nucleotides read TGTGCCAGCAGCTTACGGTACAATGAGCAGTTCTTC. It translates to CASSLRYNEQFF.

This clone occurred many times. The CDR3 reads CASSQTRTDTQYF. The CDR3 region has the DNA TGTGCCAGCAGCCAAACTCGCACAGATACGCAGTATTTT. The V gene is TRBV4-2, the J gene TRBJ2-3; no firm D call. This CDR3 is 13 amino acids long. V was trimmed by 2 bases and J by 1 base, leaving 4 bases between them. Germline V gene data show CDR1 as LGHNA and CDR2 as YNFKEQ.

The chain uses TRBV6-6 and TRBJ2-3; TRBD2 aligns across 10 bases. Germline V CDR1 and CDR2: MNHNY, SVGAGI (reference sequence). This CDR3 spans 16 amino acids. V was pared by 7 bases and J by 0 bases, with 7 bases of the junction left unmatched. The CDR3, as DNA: TGTGCCAGCACGACTAGCGGGCAAACTAGCACAGATACGCAGTATTTT. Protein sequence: CASTTSGQTSTDTQYF.

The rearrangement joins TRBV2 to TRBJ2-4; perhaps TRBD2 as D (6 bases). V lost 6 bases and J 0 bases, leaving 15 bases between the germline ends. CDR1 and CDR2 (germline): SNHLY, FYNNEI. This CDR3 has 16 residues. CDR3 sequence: CASSERVRLAKNIQYF. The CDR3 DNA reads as TGTGCCAGCAGCGAGCGGGTGAGATTAGCCAAAAACATTCAGTACTTC. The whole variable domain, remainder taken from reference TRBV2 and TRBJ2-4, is EPEVTQTPSHQVTQMGQEVILRCVPISNHLYFYWYRQILGQKVEFLVSFYNNEISEKSEIFDDQFSVERPDGSNFTLKIRSTKLEDSAMYFCASSERVRLAKNIQYFGAGTRLSVL.

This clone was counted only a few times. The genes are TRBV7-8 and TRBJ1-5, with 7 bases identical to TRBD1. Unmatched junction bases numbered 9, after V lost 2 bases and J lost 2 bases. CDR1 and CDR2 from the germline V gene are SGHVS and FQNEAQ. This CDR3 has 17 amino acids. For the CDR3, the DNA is TGTGCCAGCAGCTTACAGCCAAGGACAGGAGGCAATCAGCCCCAGCATTTT. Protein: CASSLQPRTGGNQPQHF.

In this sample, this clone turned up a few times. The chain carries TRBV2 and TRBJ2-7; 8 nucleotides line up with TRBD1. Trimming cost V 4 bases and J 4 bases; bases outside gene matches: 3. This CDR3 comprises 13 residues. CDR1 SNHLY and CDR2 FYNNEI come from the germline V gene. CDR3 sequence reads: CASSAGQVYEQYV. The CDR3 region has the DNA TGTGCCAGCAGTGCGGGACAGGTGTACGAGCAGTACGTC.